The next 15 T cell receptor beta chains were all read from a single sample in a study of blood T cell repertoires in COVID-19. Only in-frame clones appear in the TCRdb table, and some are missing; sequencing was by immunoSEQ multiplex PCR. This table holds under 250,000 clones, approximately 87% found once. The specimen sequenced was peripheral blood. All receptors come from a woman in her 70s with active or convalescent COVID-19.

This chain joins TRBV28 and TRBJ2-7, with D possibly TRBD1 on 6 matching bases. The CDR3 totals 16 residues. V lost 4 bases and J 0 bases, leaving 16 bases between the germline ends. Germline values: CDR1 MDHEN, CDR2 SYDVKM. The CDR3 DNA follows: TGTGCCAGCAGTTCGCCAGGACAGCTAAGCTCCTACGAGCAGTACTTC. Its protein is CASSSPGQLSSYEQYF.

There are a few counts of this clone. The chain has TRBV2 and TRBJ1-5, with a weak D call TRBD1 (5 bases). The germline V gene has CDR1 SNHLY and CDR2 FYNNEI. The CDR3 length is 14 residues. Trimming removed 7 bases from V and 5 bases from J, with 15 bases in between. CDR3 DNA sequence: TGTGCCAGCATCCTCGCAGCGGGGGATCAGCCCCAGCATTTT. The encoded protein is CASILAAGDQPQHF.

As concerns this clone: The same CDR3 arises from other DNA sequences in this sample as well. The chain uses TRBV7-7 and TRBJ1-2; 12 bases map to TRBD1. Germline-derived CDR1 and CDR2 are SSHAT and FNYEAQ (reference sequence). The ends lost 5 bases at V and 3 bases at J; junction bases unmatched: 22. This CDR3 contains 21 residues. This CDR3 is CASSTGTGGANTYPNDYGYTF. CDR3 nucleotides: TGTGCCAGCAGCACCGGGACAGGGGGCGCAAACACATACCCTAACGACTATGGCTACACCTTC.

The V and J genes are TRBV27 and TRBJ2-7, with TRBD1 identical over 11 bases. The CDR3 is 14 residues long. Losses at the gene ends were 5 bases for V and 6 bases for J; bases not matched to a gene: 6. Germline CDR1 is MNHEY and CDR2 is SMNVEV (reference sequence). The CDR3 bases are TGTGCCAGCAGTAACGGACAGGGGGCGAGCGAGCAGTACTTC. Translating it yields CASSNGQGASEQYF.

The V gene is TRBV9, the J gene TRBJ2-5; the match to TRBD2 covers 7 bases. Trimming removed 2 bases from V and 5 bases from J; junction bases left unmatched: 9. The germline V gene encodes CDR1 SGDLS and CDR2 YYNGEE. CDR3 length: 15 residues. CDR3 coding DNA: TGTGCCAGCAGCGTTGGGAGGGGCGAAGTGGAGACCCAGTACTTC. Protein product: CASSVGRGEVETQYF.

The gene calls are TRBV28 and TRBJ2-7; 9 bases map to TRBD1. V gave up 2 bases and J gave up 3 bases; unmatched junction bases: 5. The CDR3 is 15 residues long. Germline values: CDR1 MDHEN, CDR2 SYDVKM. The CDR3 here is CASSLGGTGNYEQYF. CDR3 bases: TGTGCCAGCAGTTTAGGAGGGACAGGGAACTACGAGCAGTACTTC. Filled out from reference TRBV28 and TRBJ2-7, the complete variable domain reads DVKVTQSSRYLVKRTGEKVFLECVQDMDHENMFWYRQDPGLGLRLIYFSYDVKMKEKGDIPEGYSVSREKKERFSLILESASTNQTSMYLCASSLGGTGNYEQYFGPGTRLTVT.

J is TRBJ2-3 and V is TRBV5-1; TRBD2 matches 7 bases. CDR3 length equals 17 residues. CDR1 is SGHRS, CDR2 YFSETQ, per germline. Losses at the gene ends were 0 bases for V and 4 bases for J; bases not matched to a gene: 11. The CDR3 bases are TGCGCCAGCAGCTTGGGGTTGGCGGGAGTCGGATCAGATACGCAGTATTTT. It translates to CASSLGLAGVGSDTQYF. The variable domain in full, completed from reference TRBV5-1 and TRBJ2-3, reads KAGVTQTPRYLIKTRGQQVTLSCSPISGHRSVSWYQQTPGQGLQFLFEYFSETQRNKGNFPGRFSGRQFSNSRSEMNVSTLELGDSALYLCASSLGLAGVGSDTQYFGPGTRLTVL.

This clone is a singleton in its sample. One end of the junction fails to match germline, which may point to a read error. The chain joins TRBV18 to TRBJ2-1, with 7 bases fitting TRBD1. This CDR3 contains 17 residues. Germline CDR1 reads KGHSH; CDR2 reads LQKENI. The CDR3 nucleotides are TGTGCCAGCTCCCCACGTCGATTCGGGACAGCCTTCAATGAGCAGTTCTTC. Translated: CASSPRRFGTAFNEQFF.

A single count supports this clone. The chain joins TRBV29-1 to TRBJ1-2; maybe TRBD1 (6 bases). The CDR3 covers 14 residues. V gave up 7 bases and J gave up 8 bases, with 23 bases separating them. CDR1 is SQVTM, CDR2 ANQGSEA, per germline. Written as DNA, the CDR3 is TGCAGCGCCGTACCCGATAACAGGGAGGGGGGCTACACCTTC. Translation gives CSAVPDNREGGYTF.

The chain uses TRBV18 and TRBJ2-5; TRBD2 is a possible D gene (6 bases). The germline V gene encodes CDR1 KGHSH and CDR2 LQKENI. The CDR3 contains 14 residues. Trimming pared 2 bases from V and 5 bases from J, leaving 12 bases between. The chain's CDR3 is CASSPTRGGETQYF. DNA for the CDR3: TGTGCCAGCTCACCAACCCGGGGAGGCGAGACCCAGTACTTC.

This clone was recorded a few times. The chain joins TRBV27 to TRBJ1-5, with 10 bases fitting TRBD1. Germline V gene lookup returns CDR1 MNHEY and CDR2 SMNVEV (reference sequence). Trimming at V came to 2 bases and at J to 1 base, leaving 8 bases not matched to a gene. This CDR3 region has 18 residues. In DNA, the CDR3 is TGTGCCAGCAGTTTAAGGGGACAGGGGATTTTGAGCAATCAGCCCCAGCATTTT. Encoded protein: CASSLRGQGILSNQPQHF.

The chain recombines TRBV3-1 (or the pseudogene TRBV3-2) with TRBJ1-2, with D possibly matching TRBD1 (5 bases). The CDR3 spans 14 residues. V was cut by 1 base and J by 6 bases, with 12 bases left in between. CDR1 is LGHDT and CDR2 is YNNKEL in the germline V gene (reference sequence). The DNA of the CDR3 is TGTGCCAGCAGCCAAGCGGCGGGGGAGGATGGCTACACCTTC. Translated: CASSQAAGEDGYTF.

The gene calls are TRBV19 and TRBJ2-1, with 10 bases fitting TRBD1. The germline gives CDR1 LNHDA, CDR2 SQIVND (reference sequence). Trimming cost V 5 bases and J 7 bases; bases outside gene matches: 11. The CDR3 is made up of 16 amino acids. This CDR3 is CASSQTDRGRGNEQFF. The CDR3 nucleotides are TGTGCCAGTAGTCAGACCGACAGGGGGCGGGGAAATGAGCAGTTCTTC.

The chain recombines TRBV3-1 (or the pseudogene TRBV3-2) with TRBJ1-3; D is uncertain. Germline V lookup: CDR1 LGHDT, CDR2 YNNKEL (reference sequence). V was trimmed by 0 bases and J by 5 bases, leaving 11 bases between them. This CDR3 is 15 amino acids long. CDR3 nucleotides: TGTGCCAGCAGCCAAGATATTTCCGCGCGAAACACCATATATTTT. It is translated as CASSQDISARNTIYF.

V gene TRBV6-1 combines with J gene TRBJ2-2, with D uncertain. Trimming stripped 2 bases from V and 4 bases from J, with 8 bases between. The CDR3 loop spans 14 amino acids. In germline, CDR1 is MNHNS, CDR2 SASEGT. The CDR3 DNA reads as TGTGCCAGCAGTGAATACAGATCCACCGGGGAGCTGTTTTTT. Its translation: CASSEYRSTGELFF.